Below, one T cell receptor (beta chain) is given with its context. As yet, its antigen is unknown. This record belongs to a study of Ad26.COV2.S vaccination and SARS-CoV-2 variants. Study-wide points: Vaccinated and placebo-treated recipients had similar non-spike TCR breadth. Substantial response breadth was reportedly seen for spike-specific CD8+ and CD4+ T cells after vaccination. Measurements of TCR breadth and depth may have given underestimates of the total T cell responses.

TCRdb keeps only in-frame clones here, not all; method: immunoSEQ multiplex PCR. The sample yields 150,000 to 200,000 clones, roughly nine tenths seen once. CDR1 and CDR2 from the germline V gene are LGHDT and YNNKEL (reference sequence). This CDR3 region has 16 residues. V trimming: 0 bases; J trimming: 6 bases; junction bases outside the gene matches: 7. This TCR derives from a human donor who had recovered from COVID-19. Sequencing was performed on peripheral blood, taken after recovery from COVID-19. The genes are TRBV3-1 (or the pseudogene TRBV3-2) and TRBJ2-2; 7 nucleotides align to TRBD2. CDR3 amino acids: CASSQEIRAGPGELFF. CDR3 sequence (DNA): TGTGCCAGCAGCCAAGAAATCCGAGCGGGGCCCGGGGAGCTGTTTTTT.